This T cell receptor beta chain was documented in a study of post-analysis software for immune sequencing data. Background on the study: Relapsing-remitting, secondary progressive and progressive-relapsing multiple sclerosis were all included among the disease courses. Points from the study as a whole: There were roughly 5 TRBV segments more frequent in patients than controls, and TRBV5-6, TRBV5-1 and TRBV20-1 were among them. Samples from a shared batch, those prepared together, strongly co-clustered by F measure. For normalized Chao1 diversity, multiple sclerosis patients scored significantly lower than controls did.

Researchers reported that TCR beta cDNA libraries carried unique molecular identifiers. Using its own MiXCR run on the PCR reads, TCRdb lists one record per CDR3 protein. The sample contains 800,000 to 950,000 distinct CDR3 sequences, about 53% of which appear only once. A remark on this clonotype: Antigen: not known.

Germline V gene data show CDR1 as SGHRS and CDR2 as YFSETQ. The V gene lost 4 bases and the J gene lost 9 bases, with 15 bases spanning the gap. CDR3 length: 13 residues. The sample taken for sequencing was blood. V gene TRBV5-1 combines with J gene TRBJ2-3; D may match TRBD1 or TRBD2 (5 bases each). The TCR originated in a girl between 10 and 17 years old with multiple sclerosis. CDR3 sequence: CASSDGTTSTQYF. CDR3 nucleotide sequence: TGCGCCAGCAGCGACGGGACGACCTCAACGCAGTATTTT. Supplemented by reference TRBV5-1 and TRBJ2-3, the full variable domain reads KAGVTQTPRYLIKTRGQQVTLSCSPISGHRSVSWYQQTPGQGLQFLFEYFSETQRNKGNFPGRFSGRQFSNSRSEMNVSTLELGDSALYLCASSDGTTSTQYFGPGTRLTVL.